These 23 T cell receptor beta chains came from one sample sequenced in a study of blood T cell repertoires in COVID-19. Sequenced by immunoSEQ multiplex PCR; TCRdb stores in-frame clones only, minus some. Of roughly 360,000 clones in the sample, roughly 80% are singletons; the top ten hold around 5%. The sequencing input was PBMCs or T cells enriched from blood (not recorded which). These receptor sequences come from a woman aged 45 to 65 who had recovered from COVID-19.

This chain links TRBV11-2 with TRBJ1-2; weak D call: TRBD1 (5 bases). Between the trimmed V and J ends, which lost 4 bases and 3 bases, there was a span of 15 bases. The CDR3 covers 15 residues. Looked up from germline, CDR1 is SGHAT and CDR2 is FQNNGV. For the CDR3, the DNA is TGTGCCAGCAGCTCCAGACTCCTCAGGGACTATGGCTACACCTTC. Its protein is CASSSRLLRDYGYTF.

This chain links TRBV7-2 with TRBJ2-5, with TRBD2 identical over 13 bases. The CDR3 is 16 residues long. J gave up 9 bases and V 4 bases, and 11 bases lay outside the gene matches. Looked up from germline, CDR1 is SGHTA and CDR2 is FQGNSA. The CDR3 bases are TGTGCCAGCAGCTCCGCACGGACTAGCGGGAGTCCCTCCCAGTACTTC. This translates into CASSSARTSGSPSQYF.

V is TRBV4-2 and J is TRBJ2-1, with 12 bases matching TRBD1. This CDR3 comprises 19 residues. Germline-derived CDR1 and CDR2 are LGHNA and YNFKEQ. The junction had 12 bases not matched to a gene; V was cut back by 0 bases and J by 6 bases. The CDR3 coding sequence is TGTGCCAGCAGCCAAGAAGGCGGACCGGGACAGGGGGCCCGCAATGAGCAGTTCTTC. Its translation is CASSQEGGPGQGARNEQFF.

This clone was found once. The rearrangement uses TRBV30 and TRBJ2-5; a weak D match, TRBD2 (7 bases). V dropped 0 bases and J dropped 5 bases, with 13 bases sitting between them. The germline gives CDR1 GTSNPN, CDR2 SVGIG (reference sequence). There are 14 residues in the CDR3. CDR3 region: CAWSVGGAGETQYF. Written as DNA, the CDR3 is TGTGCCTGGAGTGTTGGGGGGGCGGGTGAGACCCAGTACTTC.

V and J are TRBV6-5 and TRBJ2-2; TRBD1 might be the D (6 bases). The V end lost 6 bases, the J end lost 3 bases, and 14 bases lay between the germline ends. The CDR3 runs to 15 residues. Germline V lookup: CDR1 MNHEY, CDR2 SVGAGI. This CDR3 reads CASSPRGTHTGELFF. The DNA for the CDR3 is TGTGCCAGCAGCCCCAGAGGGACACACACCGGGGAGCTGTTTTTT.

Only one count was recorded for this clone. As DNA, the CDR3 is TGTGCCAGCGAGAGGACAAGGAGCTCCTACGAGCAGTACTTC. This encodes CASERTRSSYEQYF. The rearrangement uses TRBV2 and TRBJ2-7, with D possibly matching TRBD1 (5 bases). The CDR3 sequence is 14 residues long. Germline CDR1 is SNHLY and CDR2 is FYNNEI. V shed 8 bases and J shed 0 bases, with 14 bases lying between them.

The chain is built from TRBV9 and TRBJ1-2; D is unclear. CDR1 and CDR2 from the germline V gene are SGDLS and YYNGEE. The CDR3 loop spans 14 amino acids. Trimming stripped 0 bases from V and 5 bases from J, with 11 bases between. CDR3: CASSVALAAYGYTF. In DNA form, the CDR3 reads TGTGCCAGCAGCGTAGCACTAGCAGCGTATGGCTACACCTTC.

The chain recombines TRBV30 with TRBJ1-2; D uncertain. The germline CDR1 and CDR2 sequences are GTSNPN and SVGIG (reference sequence). With 2 bases removed from V and 8 bases from J, the gap between germline ends came to 15 bases. The CDR3 runs 13 residues. CDR3 protein: CAWSLKRVGGYTF. CDR3 coding DNA: TGTGCCTGGAGTTTAAAGAGGGTGGGAGGCTACACCTTC.

The chain couples TRBV7-9 to TRBJ2-3; no firm D call. Germline CDR1 reads SEHNR; CDR2 reads FQNEAQ (reference sequence). The CDR3 extends over 12 amino acids. Trimming left V 4 bases short and J 1 base short, with 3 bases between. CDR3 residues: CASSSGTDTQYF. CDR3 DNA sequence: TGTGCCAGCAGCTCAGGCACAGATACGCAGTATTTT.

The chain couples TRBV5-4 to TRBJ1-1; D gene uncertain. The V gene's germline CDR1 is SGHNT and CDR2 YYREEE (reference sequence). V lost 1 base and J lost 0, with 10 bases in between. This CDR3 is 15 amino acids long. The CDR3 reads CASSLPGALNTEAFF. CDR3 DNA sequence: TGTGCCAGCAGCTTGCCGGGAGCACTGAACACTGAAGCTTTCTTT.

This chain joins TRBV15 and TRBJ1-5; 8 bases are shared with TRBD1. CDR1 LNHNV and CDR2 YYDKDF come from the germline V gene (reference sequence). Losses at the gene ends were 1 base for V and 4 bases for J; bases not matched to a gene: 9. This CDR3 contains 17 residues. The CDR3 region has the DNA TGTGCCACCAGCAGAGCCTTAACAGGGGGTAGGAATCAGCCCCAGCATTTT. It translates to CATSRALTGGRNQPQHF.

The rearrangement joins TRBV10-3 to TRBJ2-7; D is possibly TRBD2 (5 bases). Deletions cut 4 bases from V and 6 bases from J, with 13 bases between. The CDR3 sequence is 13 residues long. The germline CDR1 and CDR2 sequences are ENHRY and SYGVKD. The CDR3 reads CAISVREGSEQYF. CDR3 nucleotides: TGTGCCATCAGTGTCCGGGAAGGGAGCGAGCAGTACTTC.

This clone occurred a few times. The chain recombines TRBV9 with TRBJ2-7; a possible D gene is TRBD2 (5 bases). Germline assignment: CDR1 SGDLS and CDR2 YYNGEE. The CDR3 is made up of 14 amino acids. V shed 4 bases and J shed 6 bases, with 17 bases lying between them. The CDR3 bases are TGTGCCAGCAGCTCGACGGGATCTACCTCCGAGCAGTACTTC. Translation gives CASSSTGSTSEQYF.

The genes are TRBV4-1 and TRBJ1-1; TRBD1 aligns across 8 bases. The CDR3 runs to 15 residues. Germline CDR1 is MGHRA and CDR2 is YSYEKL. Trimming at V came to 3 bases and at J to 3 bases, leaving 6 bases not matched to a gene. CDR3 in DNA: TGCGCCAGCAGCCAGGCCAGGGGGCCGGACACTGAAGCTTTCTTT. Translating gives CASSQARGPDTEAFF.

The chain combines TRBV7-2 with TRBJ1-3; 9 nucleotides line up with TRBD1. V dropped 3 bases and J dropped 1; count of bases not matched to a gene: 7. Germline-derived CDR1 and CDR2 are SGHTA and FQGNSA. The CDR3 is made up of 17 amino acids. For the CDR3, the DNA is TGTGCCAGCAGCTTTGGCCTTGGGACAGGGTCTGGAAACACCATATATTTT. Its protein is CASSFGLGTGSGNTIYF.

V is TRBV10-3 and J is TRBJ1-5; a weak D match, TRBD1 (6 bases). Per germline, CDR1 ENHRY and CDR2 SYGVKD. The CDR3 has 13 amino acids. Between the trimmed V and J ends, which lost 2 bases and 7 bases, there was a span of 9 bases. Written as DNA, the CDR3 is TGTGCCATCAGTGAGACAGGGCCGCAGCCCCAGCATTTT. Translating gives CAISETGPQPQHF.

This rearrangement joins TRBV27 to TRBJ1-4; D not certain. CDR1 and CDR2 from the germline V gene are MNHEY and SMNVEV (reference sequence). The CDR3 length is 15 residues. CDR3 bases: TGTGTCACGAGATATAGCGGAGGAACTAATGAAAAACTGTTTTTT. It yields the protein CVTRYSGGTNEKLFF.

The rearrangement uses TRBV30 and TRBJ1-1; maybe TRBD1 (6 bases). Between the trimmed V and J ends, which lost 4 bases and 4 bases, there was a span of 16 bases. Germline loops: CDR1 GTSNPN, CDR2 SVGIG (reference sequence). CDR3 length: 14 amino acids. The CDR3 here is CAWTSQTGITEAFF. Here the CDR3 DNA reads TGTGCCTGGACATCCCAAACAGGGATCACTGAAGCTTTCTTT. Based on the CDR3 plus reference TRBV30 and TRBJ1-1, the full variable domain is SQTIHQWPATLVQPVGSPLSLECTVEGTSNPNLYWYRQAAGRGLQLLFYSVGIGQISSEVPQNLSASRPQDRQFILSSKKLLLSDSGFYLCAWTSQTGITEAFFGQGTRLTVV.

The chain combines TRBV13 with TRBJ2-5; tentatively, D is TRBD2 (5 bases). V was cut by 5 bases and J by 0 bases, with 13 bases left in between. The CDR3 covers 15 residues. The germline CDR1 and CDR2 sequences are PRHDT and FYEKMQ (reference sequence). The CDR3 protein is CASSRGLKYQETQYF. The CDR3 nucleotides are TGTGCCAGCAGCCGAGGGCTAAAGTACCAAGAGACCCAGTACTTC.

This clone came up a few times. This sequence joins TRBV5-1 and TRBJ1-1; possibly TRBD1 for D (5 bases). Germline V CDR1 and CDR2: SGHRS, YFSETQ. The CDR3 loop spans 15 amino acids. Between the trimmed V and J ends, which lost 4 bases and 0 bases, there was a span of 13 bases. CDR3 nucleotides: TGCGCCAGCAGCATAGGGACTTACATGAACACTGAAGCTTTCTTT. Its translation: CASSIGTYMNTEAFF.

There are a few counts of this clone. V is TRBV3-1 (or the pseudogene TRBV3-2) and J is TRBJ1-3, with D unresolved. Germline V gene data show CDR1 as LGHDT and CDR2 as YNNKEL (reference sequence). The CDR3 contains 17 residues. Trimming took 4 bases from V and 0 from J, leaving 16 bases between them. The CDR3 sequence is CASSLRATRLSGNTIYF. The CDR3 DNA sequence: TGTGCCAGCAGCCTCCGAGCCACCCGACTCTCTGGAAACACCATATATTTT.

The rearrangement uses TRBV3-1 (or the pseudogene TRBV3-2) and TRBJ2-1, with 12 bases lining up with TRBD2. Germline CDR1 and CDR2: LGHDT and YNNKEL (reference sequence). The CDR3 runs 15 residues. The junction had 6 bases not matched to a gene; V was cut back by 3 bases and J by 9 bases. CDR3 loop: CASSQDLAGGREQFF. In DNA, the CDR3 is TGTGCCAGCAGCCAGGACCTAGCGGGAGGGCGTGAGCAGTTCTTC.

The rearrangement links TRBV19 to TRBJ2-5, with D unresolved. This CDR3 comprises 18 residues. The germline CDR1 and CDR2 sequences are LNHDA and SQIVND (reference sequence). Between the trimmed V and J ends, which lost 3 bases and 5 bases, there was a span of 25 bases. The CDR3 region is CASSIALGMSRRQETQYF. The CDR3 DNA reads TGTGCCAGTAGTATTGCCTTGGGTATGTCTAGAAGGCAGGAGACCCAGTACTTC.